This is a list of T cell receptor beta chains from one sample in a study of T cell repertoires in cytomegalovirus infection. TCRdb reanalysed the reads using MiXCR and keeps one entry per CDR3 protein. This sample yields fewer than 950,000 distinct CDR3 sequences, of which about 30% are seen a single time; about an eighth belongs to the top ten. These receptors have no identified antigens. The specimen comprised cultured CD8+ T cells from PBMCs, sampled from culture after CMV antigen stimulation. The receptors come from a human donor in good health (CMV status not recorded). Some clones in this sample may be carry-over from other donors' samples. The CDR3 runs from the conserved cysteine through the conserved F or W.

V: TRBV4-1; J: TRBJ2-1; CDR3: CASSQGIESYNEQFF
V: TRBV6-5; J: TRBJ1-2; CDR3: CASSYNTKGYTF
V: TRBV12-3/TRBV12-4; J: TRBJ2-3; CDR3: CASSFQAGHTDTQYF
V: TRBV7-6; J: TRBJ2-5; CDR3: CASSRLPGQETQYF
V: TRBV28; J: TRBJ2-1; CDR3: CTSSPGLSRQGRSEQFF
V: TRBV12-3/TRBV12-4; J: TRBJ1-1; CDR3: CASNRWQNTEAFF
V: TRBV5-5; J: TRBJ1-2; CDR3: CASSQNPRGAFNYGYTF
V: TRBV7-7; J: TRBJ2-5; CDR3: CASSPTPAYQETQYF
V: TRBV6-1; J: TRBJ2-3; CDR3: CASRGGTSGITDTQYF
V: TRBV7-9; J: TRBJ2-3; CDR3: CASSPRQGHSTDTQYF
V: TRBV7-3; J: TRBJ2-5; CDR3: CASSMGTSGQETQYF
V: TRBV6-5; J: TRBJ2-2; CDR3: CASKLAGGRGELFF
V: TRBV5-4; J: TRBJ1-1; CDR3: CSWEGAEAFF
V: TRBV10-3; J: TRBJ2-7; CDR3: CAIRTGPSYEQYF
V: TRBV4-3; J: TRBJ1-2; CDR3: CASSQEVLGDGSGYTF
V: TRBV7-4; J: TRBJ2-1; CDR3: CASSLGRTSEGTNEQFF
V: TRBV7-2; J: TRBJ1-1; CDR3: CASSAYQDLVNTEAFF
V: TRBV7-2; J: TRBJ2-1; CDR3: CASSRLAGFSAPYNEQFF
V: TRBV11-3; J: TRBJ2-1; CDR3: CAGSPSGGSSYNEQFF
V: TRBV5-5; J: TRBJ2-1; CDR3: CASSGSLAGEQFF
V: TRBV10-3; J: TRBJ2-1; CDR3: CAISDGQGARNEQFF
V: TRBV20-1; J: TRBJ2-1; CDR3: CSARYPGGQGYF
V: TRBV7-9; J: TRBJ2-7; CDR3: CASSRAGEQYF
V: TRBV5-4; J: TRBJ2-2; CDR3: CASSLTPTGLNTGELFF
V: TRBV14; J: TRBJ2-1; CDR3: CASSQDRGPRLLGRSSYNEQFF
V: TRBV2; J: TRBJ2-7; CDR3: CARVDTQTYEQYF
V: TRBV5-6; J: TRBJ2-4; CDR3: CASSLEAGPLAKNIQYF
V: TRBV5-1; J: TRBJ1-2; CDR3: CASSLAGIHSTNYGYTF
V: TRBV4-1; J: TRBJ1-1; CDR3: CASSQEETGGYGTEAFF
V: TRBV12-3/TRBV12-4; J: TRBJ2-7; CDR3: CASTPDRPPYEQYF
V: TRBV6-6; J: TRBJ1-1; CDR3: CASSYLLNTEAFF
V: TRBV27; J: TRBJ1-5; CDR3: CASSLRRLGQPQHF
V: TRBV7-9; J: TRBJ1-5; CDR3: CASSLALMDRGNQPQHF
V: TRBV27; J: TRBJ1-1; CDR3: CATGQGRTEAFF
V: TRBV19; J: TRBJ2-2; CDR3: CASAQQTLGRANTGELFF
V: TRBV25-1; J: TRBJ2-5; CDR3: CASSPGGTGRETQYF
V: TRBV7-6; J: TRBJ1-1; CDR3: CASSLGTGVTEAFF
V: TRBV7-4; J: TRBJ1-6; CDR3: CASTNLRSPLHF
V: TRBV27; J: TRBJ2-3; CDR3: CASSPSGGADTQYF
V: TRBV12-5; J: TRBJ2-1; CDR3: CASGKAGIYNEQFF
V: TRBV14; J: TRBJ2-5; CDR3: CASSQWTLWYQETQYF